This T cell receptor (beta chain) was profiled in a study of glioma-infiltrating T cells. Whole-study findings and limits: Very few CDR3 sequences were shared between tissue and blood. Tissue-blood divergence was below expectation in non-neoplastic patients, above in gliomas.

From germline, CDR1 is SQVTM and CDR2 ANQGSEA. The CDR3 covers 14 residues. Remarks on this clonotype: What it binds is not known. Its ends do not fully match the called genes, so a read error is possible.

The iRepertoire nested amplicon-rescue multiplex PCR amplified TCR alpha and beta CDR3s from RNA. For one-step reverse transcription and amplification, 100-400 ng of tissue mRNA or PBMC total RNA was used. TCRdb recomputed calls from the multiplex PCR reads with MiXCR, one row per CDR3 protein. The data contain 160,000 or so distinct CDR3 sequences, more than 35% of them singletons. The sequence was collected from a human donor with low-grade glioma or glioblastoma, undergoing nonglioma brain surgery, or in good health (not recorded which). This chain connects TRBV29-1 to TRBJ2-1, with TRBD2 identical over 11 bases. Sequenced input: glioma tissue, nonneoplastic brain tissue, or PBMCs (not recorded which). The CDR3 DNA reads as TGCGGCGTTGAAGAAACTAGCGGGAGCAATGAGCAGTTCTTC. Protein sequence: CGVEETSGSNEQFF.